Shown below are 29 T cell receptor beta chains from a single sample sequenced in a study of siplizumab effects on memory and regulatory T cells. Assay: immunoSEQ multiplex PCR; the TCRdb copy retains only in-frame clones and omits some. The sample carries over 50,000 clones, roughly 83% recorded once. The material sequenced was memory CD4+ T cells sorted from blood. The receptors were gathered from a human donor in good health.

This chain links TRBV11-2 with TRBJ2-2; 14 bases agree with TRBD2. Germline CDR1 SGHAT, CDR2 FQNNGV. The V gene end was trimmed by 3 bases and the J gene end by 6 bases; junction bases not matched to a gene: 3. The CDR3 totals 16 residues. CDR3 coding DNA: TGTGCCAGCAGCTTTGGACTAGCGGGAGGCGCCGGGGAGCTGTTTTTT. Protein: CASSFGLAGGAGELFF.

This clone was seen more than once but under ten times. The chain combines TRBV6-6 with TRBJ2-2; 9 positions agree with TRBD1. Germline-derived CDR1 and CDR2 are MNHNY and SVGAGI (reference sequence). With V trimmed by 6 bases and J by 7 bases, 6 bases remained unmatched. The CDR3 consists of 14 residues. The CDR3 spells CASSRTGEIGELFF. The CDR3 DNA sequence: TGTGCCAGCAGCAGGACAGGGGAGATCGGGGAGCTGTTTTTT.

This clone was observed a single time. V and J are TRBV6-5 and TRBJ2-7; 16 nucleotides line up with TRBD2. Trimming took 6 bases from V and 7 from J; bases not matched to a gene: 0. There are 13 residues in the CDR3. Germline V CDR1 and CDR2: MNHEY, SVGAGI. The CDR3 sequence is CASRGLAGGEQYF. CDR3 coding DNA: TGTGCCAGCAGGGGACTAGCGGGAGGGGAGCAGTACTTC.

This clone showed up just a few times. The V gene is TRBV18, the J gene TRBJ2-2; D unresolved. This CDR3 has 12 amino acids. Germline V gene lookup returns CDR1 KGHSH and CDR2 LQKENI. V shed 2 bases and J shed 6 bases, with 4 bases lying between them. The CDR3 here is CASSPLAGELFF. CDR3 coding DNA: TGTGCCAGCTCACCATTAGCCGGGGAGCTGTTTTTT.

The chain joins TRBV11-3 to TRBJ1-1; D is ambiguous. V shed 1 base and J shed 0 bases, with 6 bases lying between them. CDR1 SGHNT and CDR2 YENEEA come from the germline V gene. The CDR3 totals 14 residues. In DNA form, the CDR3 reads TGTGCCAGCAGCTTAGGGGCCTTGAACACTGAAGCTTTCTTT. Translation: CASSLGALNTEAFF.

The chain has TRBV5-1 and TRBJ2-3; 10 bases align to TRBD1. V dropped 0 bases and J dropped 3; count of bases not matched to a gene: 7. The V gene's germline CDR1 is SGHRS and CDR2 YFSETQ. The CDR3 is made up of 17 amino acids. This CDR3 reads CASSLVRQGARTDTQYF. Written as DNA, the CDR3 is TGCGCCAGCAGCTTGGTGAGACAGGGGGCGAGAACAGATACGCAGTATTTT.

The chain uses TRBV11-2 and TRBJ1-1; D is unresolved. The CDR3 sequence is 13 residues long. V lost 1 base, J lost 2 bases, and 5 bases lay in between. Germline CDR1 reads SGHAT; CDR2 reads FQNNGV. CDR3 nucleotides: TGTGCCAGCAGCTTAGGTGGAAACACTGAAGCTTTCTTT. Its protein is CASSLGGNTEAFF.

Worth noting for this clone: Mismatch with germline at one junction end may stem from a read error. V and J are TRBV7-7 and TRBJ2-7, with D perhaps TRBD2 (6 bases). CDR1 SSHAT and CDR2 FNYEAQ come from the germline V gene (reference sequence). CDR3 length equals 15 residues. In DNA, the CDR3 is TGTGCTAGCAGCTTAGCGGCCCAAGGGATATACGAGCAGTACTTC. Its protein product is CASSLAAQGIYEQYF.

This clone was found once. V gene TRBV12-2 combines with J gene TRBJ2-5; TRBD2 is the table's D call and was not checked against the DNA. TRBV12-2 counts as a pseudogene. The CDR3 spans 16 residues. The CDR3 bases are TGTGCAAGTCGCTTAAAGACGGGAGCTGGGGGAGAGACCCAGTACTTC. Translating gives CASRLKTGAGGETQYF.

The J gene is TRBJ2-5, the V gene TRBV6-5; D call uncertain. From germline, CDR1 is MNHEY and CDR2 SVGAGI. This CDR3 is built from 14 residues. With 0 bases removed from V and 0 bases from J, the gap between germline ends came to 5 bases. The CDR3 DNA is TGTGCCAGCAGTTACTCGAGTTACCAAGAGACCCAGTACTTC. It codes for CASSYSSYQETQYF.

This clone was seen a handful of times. V is TRBV4-1 and J is TRBJ2-7; the D gene is possibly TRBD2 (6 bases). Between the trimmed V and J ends, which lost 1 base and 0 bases, there was a span of 16 bases. This CDR3 is built from 17 residues. The germline CDR1 and CDR2 sequences are MGHRA and YSYEKL. The DNA for the CDR3 is TGCGCCAGCAGCCAAGTGGACGGGGGAACTAGCTCCTACGAGCAGTACTTC. It yields the protein CASSQVDGGTSSYEQYF.

The chain employs TRBV19 and TRBJ1-6, with D perhaps TRBD1 (5 bases). CDR1 and CDR2 from the germline V gene are LNHDA and SQIVND (reference sequence). There are 16 residues in the CDR3. V lost 6 bases and J 5 bases, leaving 17 bases between the germline ends. The CDR3 DNA reads as TGTGCCAGTAGAAGTCTCGAGACAGCTCATAATTCACCCCTCCACTTT. Translating it yields CASRSLETAHNSPLHF.

CDR3 protein: CASSLDPRSDTEAFF. The CDR3, as DNA: TGTGCCAGCAGCTTGGACCCCCGGTCAGACACTGAAGCTTTCTTT. The J gene is TRBJ1-1, the V gene TRBV5-4; D uncertain. The CDR3 has 15 residues. CDR1 is SGHNT and CDR2 is YYREEE in the germline V gene (reference sequence). With 0 bases removed from V and 3 bases from J, the gap between germline ends came to 12 bases.

This clone was seen just once. The chain carries TRBV5-1 and TRBJ1-2; D ambiguous. This CDR3 region has 11 residues. Germline loops: CDR1 SGHRS, CDR2 YFSETQ. V dropped 3 bases and J dropped 5 bases, with 5 bases sitting between them. The CDR3, as DNA: TGCGCCAGCAGCTCAGAGTATGGCTACACCTTC. This sequence encodes CASSSEYGYTF.

J is TRBJ2-3 and V is TRBV9; TRBD2 is a possible D gene (7 bases). Germline-derived CDR1 and CDR2 are SGDLS and YYNGEE. V dropped 6 bases and J dropped 3 bases, with 20 bases sitting between them. The CDR3 contains 16 residues. The CDR3, as DNA: TGTGCCAGCACCCCGGGGGCGGGAGCGAGGACAGATACGCAGTATTTT. This gives the protein CASTPGAGARTDTQYF.

The chain employs TRBV5-1 and TRBJ1-2, with 7 bases matching TRBD1. V was pared by 5 bases and J by 7 bases, with 14 bases of the junction left unmatched. CDR3 length: 15 residues. Germline V gene sequence: CDR1 SGHRS, CDR2 YFSETQ. The chain's CDR3 is CASRDSGTAGFGYTF. The CDR3 coding sequence is TGCGCCAGCAGGGACTCCGGGACAGCCGGGTTTGGCTACACCTTC.

The chain employs TRBV6-1 and TRBJ2-5; 14 nucleotides match TRBD2. Germline CDR1 and CDR2: MNHNS and SASEGT. The CDR3 extends over 15 amino acids. V was pared by 4 bases and J by 4 bases, with 2 bases of the junction left unmatched. CDR3 sequence: CASSAGLAGVETQYF. The CDR3 DNA is TGTGCCAGCAGTGCGGGACTAGCGGGAGTAGAGACCCAGTACTTC.

The genes are TRBV10-3 and TRBJ2-1, with D perhaps TRBD1 or TRBD2 (5 bases each). The V gene's germline CDR1 is ENHRY and CDR2 SYGVKD. The CDR3 is 16 amino acids. The V end was cut by 3 bases, the J end by 1 base, with 13 bases between. This chain's CDR3 is CAISEADIFSYNEQFF. In DNA form, the CDR3 reads TGTGCCATCAGTGAAGCGGACATATTTTCCTACAATGAGCAGTTCTTC.

The chain recombines TRBV21-1 with TRBJ1-1. TRBV21-1 is listed as a pseudogene. This CDR3 has 16 residues. The CDR3 is CASSKLRGRRNTEAFF. The CDR3 DNA is TGTGCCAGCAGCAAACTTCGAGGGAGGCGGAACACTGAAGCTTTCTTT.

This chain links TRBV6-1 with TRBJ2-1; D is possibly TRBD2 (6 bases). Trimming shortened V by 2 bases and J by 4 bases, and 12 bases separated the two germline ends. CDR3 size: 15 residues. The germline gives CDR1 MNHNS, CDR2 SASEGT. In DNA, the CDR3 is TGTGCCAGCAGTGAAAACACGGGGACTTACAATGAGCAGTTCTTC. Its translation: CASSENTGTYNEQFF.

The rearrangement links TRBV7-8 to TRBJ1-2, with a possible D match to TRBD1 (5 bases). The length of the CDR3 is 16 residues. Germline V gene lookup returns CDR1 SGHVS and CDR2 FQNEAQ. Trimming left V 2 bases short and J 3 bases short, with 16 bases between. The CDR3 DNA is TGTGCCAGCAGCTTAATCCAGGGATCCTCGGACTATGGCTACACCTTC. Translation gives CASSLIQGSSDYGYTF. Combining the CDR3 with reference TRBV7-8 and TRBJ1-2 gives the whole variable domain GAGVSQSPRYKVAKRGQDVALRCDPISGHVSLFWYQQALGQGPEFLTYFQNEAQLDKSGLPSDRFFAERPEGSVSTLKIQRTQQEDSAVYLCASSLIQGSSDYGYTFGSGTRLTVV.

This clone turned up a few times. The chain joins TRBV5-1 to TRBJ2-2; D is ambiguous. The CDR3 is made up of 14 amino acids. V was pared by 4 bases and J by 3 bases, with 10 bases between. Germline CDR1 SGHRS, CDR2 YFSETQ. Written as DNA, the CDR3 is TGCGCCAGCAGCCCCAGCGAGGACACCGGGGAGCTGTTTTTT. It translates to CASSPSEDTGELFF.

The chain has TRBV18 and TRBJ1-5; 9 nucleotides agree with TRBD1. V was clipped by 2 bases and J by 6 bases; unmatched bases: 11. The V gene's germline CDR1 is KGHSH and CDR2 LQKENI. The CDR3 consists of 17 residues. CDR3 sequence reads: CASSPGPGQGSGQPQHF. CDR3 DNA: TGTGCCAGCTCACCAGGCCCGGGACAGGGTTCTGGTCAGCCCCAGCATTTT.

The chain joins TRBV11-2 to TRBJ1-1; D remains unclear. V lost 7 bases and J lost 8, with 17 bases in between. Per germline, CDR1 SGHAT and CDR2 FQNNGV. CDR3 length equals 13 residues. The CDR3 DNA reads as TGTGCCAGCACCTCCGTGGCCGGTGCAGAAGCTTTCTTT. It yields the protein CASTSVAGAEAFF.

This chain uses TRBV7-2 with TRBJ2-1, with unresolved D. CDR3 length equals 15 residues. The germline V gene has CDR1 SGHTA and CDR2 FQGNSA. Deletions cut 4 bases from V and 2 bases from J, with 12 bases between. CDR3 nucleotide sequence: TGTGCCAGCAGCTCCGGACCAGCCCCCTACAATGAGCAGTTCTTC. Protein sequence: CASSSGPAPYNEQFF.

The J gene is TRBJ2-5, the V gene TRBV19; D ambiguous. Germline V gene lookup returns CDR1 LNHDA and CDR2 SQIVND (reference sequence). V was pared by 2 bases and J by 7 bases, with 14 bases between. The length of the CDR3 is 14 residues. The CDR3 loop reads CASSIRHPSGTQYF. The CDR3 DNA sequence: TGTGCCAGTAGTATAAGGCATCCATCAGGGACCCAGTACTTC.

In DNA, the CDR3 is TGTGCCAGCAGTGAAGCCCCACTCCTAGCAACCTACGAGCAGTACTTC. Residues: CASSEAPLLATYEQYF. This rearrangement joins TRBV6-1 to TRBJ2-7, with TRBD2 as a possible D gene (5 bases). Germline CDR1 MNHNS, CDR2 SASEGT. V shed 0 bases and J shed 2 bases, with 14 bases lying between them. The CDR3 covers 16 residues.

The chain couples TRBV5-6 to TRBJ2-3; 7 bases map to TRBD2. This CDR3 has 14 amino acids. Trimming removed 2 bases from V and 5 bases from J; junction bases left unmatched: 5. CDR1 and CDR2 (germline): SGHDT, YYEEEE. CDR3 in amino acids: CASSFSGGGDTQYF. The CDR3, as DNA: TGTGCCAGCAGCTTTTCGGGGGGAGGAGATACGCAGTATTTT. Supplemented by reference TRBV5-6 and TRBJ2-3, the full variable domain reads DAGVTQSPTHLIKTRGQQVTLRCSPKSGHDTVSWYQQALGQGPQFIFQYYEEEERQRGNFPDRFSGHQFPNYSSELNVNALLLGDSALYLCASSFSGGGDTQYFGPGTRLTVL.

V is TRBV30 and J is TRBJ1-1; 8 nucleotides match TRBD1. Germline lookup yields CDR1 GTSNPN and CDR2 SVGIG (reference sequence). The ends lost 3 bases at V and 5 bases at J; junction bases unmatched: 8. The CDR3 has 14 residues. The chain's CDR3 is CAWSRRGRWTEAFF. The CDR3 DNA reads TGTGCCTGGAGCCGCAGGGGGCGGTGGACTGAAGCTTTCTTT.